This TCR beta chain was profiled in a study of blood T cell repertoires in COVID-19. Study context: Collection of acute and convalescent COVID-19 samples took place in the United States, Italy and Spain.

The method was immunoSEQ multiplex PCR; TCRdb's version includes in-frame clones alone and lacks a portion of them. The profile shows approximately 34,000 clones, 75% to 85% of them singletons. Between the trimmed V and J ends, which lost 3 bases and 2 bases, there was a span of 14 bases. The CDR3 is 14 residues long. The V gene's germline CDR1 is DFQATT and CDR2 SNEGSKA (reference sequence). The origin of this receptor is a woman between 65 and 79 years old with acute or convalescent COVID-19. The rearrangement uses TRBV20-1 and TRBJ2-7; D is unresolved. Sequenced: peripheral blood. The DNA for the CDR3 is TGCAGTGCTAGTCCTGGTAGCTGGGCCTACGAGCAGTACTTC. It translates to CSASPGSWAYEQYF.